This T cell receptor (beta chain) was captured by sequencing in a study of CD8 T cells in Susac syndrome. Random hexamers were used to reverse transcribe the RNA input (about 0.45 to 1 ug). An immunoSEQ multiplex PCR generated amplified TCR beta CDR3 products spanning 54 Vbeta and 13 Jbeta. One entry per CDR3 protein results from TCRdb running MiXCR on the immunoSEQ multiplex PCR reads. The sample includes roughly 400,000 distinct CDR3 sequences, about 85% of them seen just once. It was treatment-naive patients with stable or active relapsing-remitting disease who made up the multiple sclerosis controls. Negative isolation yielded CD4+ and CD8+ T cells, and FACS enriched TEMRA cells. CDR1 and CDR2 from the germline V gene are SGDLS and YYNGEE. This CDR3 region has 16 residues. Trimming removed 2 bases from V and 2 bases from J; junction bases left unmatched: 4.

The chain combines TRBV9 with TRBJ2-3; 11 nucleotides line up with TRBD2. The TCR was taken from a human donor with multiple sclerosis. The specimen was CD8+ T cells from PBMCs. The CDR3 sequence: CASSVGTSGFTDTQYF. The CDR3 DNA sequence: TGTGCCAGCAGCGTGGGGACTAGCGGATTCACAGATACGCAGTATTTT.